The 20 T cell receptor beta chains presented below share a single source sample, sequenced in a study of T cell repertoires in aging, cancer and after chemotherapy (dated by TCRdb to between 2017 and 2020). Sequencing instrument: Illumina MiSeq. Rearranged TRB sequences spanning V, D and J segments were amplified in a multiplex touch-down PCR with a mixed TRB-A/B primer pool. The raw public data were reprocessed by TCRdb itself: fastp quality trimming at Q25, MiXCR clonotype calling, in-frame beta chains only. Rows merge per CDR3 protein into single entries with the most common DNA and genes. Across this sample there are 2,000 to 3,000 distinct CDR3 sequences, with 50% to 65% seen only once. The top ten constitute roughly 5.5% of the sample. Genomic DNA extracted from peripheral blood, rather than sorted cells or RNA, was used as the source for amplification of TCR beta rearrangements. The sequenced material came from blood. These TCRs come from a human donor with a blood cancer.

This chain links TRBV15 with TRBJ2-7; either TRBD1 or TRBD2 may fit D (6 bases each). The germline CDR1 and CDR2 sequences are LNHNV and YYDKDF (reference sequence). V dropped 1 base and J dropped 7 bases, with 17 bases sitting between them. The CDR3 extends over 15 amino acids. The CDR3 reads CATSRGGVGGLEQYF. DNA of the CDR3: TGTGCCACCAGCAGAGGTGGTGTCGGGGGCCTGGAGCAGTACTTC.

The CDR3 DNA follows: TGTGCCAGCAGTTACCCACTGAGACGTGGGGGGATACTTTCTGGAAACACCATATATTTT. It yields the protein CASSYPLRRGGILSGNTIYF. V is TRBV6-5 and J is TRBJ1-3; perhaps TRBD1 as D (5 bases). The CDR3 runs to 20 residues. The germline V gene has CDR1 MNHEY and CDR2 SVGAGI. V was cut by 2 bases and J by 1 base, with 24 bases left in between.

This rearrangement joins TRBV7-2 to TRBJ2-2, with TRBD1 matching 9 bases. The germline gives CDR1 SGHTA, CDR2 FQGNSA. V shed 0 bases, J shed 7 bases, and the junction held 9 bases outside the gene matches. This CDR3 spans 17 amino acids. Here the CDR3 DNA reads TGTGCCAGCAGCTTAGCGACTCCGGGACAGGGTATCGGGGAGCTGTTTTTT. Its protein product is CASSLATPGQGIGELFF.

The chain joins TRBV6-5 to TRBJ2-3; 8 nucleotides match TRBD2. The CDR3 spans 18 residues. V shed 0 bases and J 8 bases; nucleotides not matched to a gene: 16. Germline V lookup: CDR1 MNHEY, CDR2 SVGAGI. The DNA of the CDR3 is TGTGCCAGCAGTTACTCGAATAACTACGGGGGGGACGGTGGTACGCAGTATTTT. This codes for CASSYSNNYGGDGGTQYF.

This chain connects TRBV5-6 to TRBJ2-5; the D gene is possibly TRBD2 (5 bases). V shed 5 bases and J shed 2 bases, with 13 bases lying between them. Germline lookup yields CDR1 SGHDT and CDR2 YYEEEE. The CDR3 contains 14 residues. DNA of the CDR3: TGTGCCAGCAGTTACTCGAGGGCACAAGAGACCCAGTACTTC. Translated, it gives CASSYSRAQETQYF.

This clonotype showed up just once. V gene TRBV5-6 combines with J gene TRBJ1-2, with no clear D. Germline V lookup: CDR1 SGHDT, CDR2 YYEEEE. Between the trimmed V and J ends, which lost 2 bases and 1 base, there was a span of 6 bases. There are 13 residues in the CDR3. The CDR3 sequence is CASSLISNYGYTF. CDR3 sequence (DNA): TGTGCCAGCAGCTTAATCAGTAACTATGGCTACACCTTC.

This clonotype has more than one count but fewer than ten. The chain has TRBV6-5 and TRBJ2-1; TRBD2 agrees at 10 bases. Per the germline V gene, CDR1 is MNHEY and CDR2 is SVGAGI. J lost 6 bases, V lost 4 bases, and 9 bases had no gene match. CDR3 length: 16 residues. The chain's CDR3 is CASSSPSGGGGNEQFF. The CDR3 DNA follows: TGTGCCAGCAGTTCTCCGAGCGGGGGGGGAGGCAATGAGCAGTTCTTC.

The chain uses TRBV20-1 and TRBJ2-5, with 8 bases matching TRBD1. The CDR3 runs 14 residues. Germline V gives CDR1 DFQATT, CDR2 SNEGSKA (reference sequence). J lost 5 bases, V lost 3 bases, and 8 bases had no gene match. CDR3 loop: CSASDGTGKETQYF. The CDR3 nucleotides are TGCAGTGCTAGCGATGGGACAGGAAAGGAGACCCAGTACTTC.

This clonotype was detected only a few times. CDR3: CASSRDRGPTDTQYF. The CDR3 DNA reads as TGTGCCAGCAGTCGGGACAGGGGGCCCACAGATACGCAGTATTTT. The chain links TRBV6-4 to TRBJ2-3; TRBD1 agrees at 12 bases. The CDR3 contains 15 residues. The V segment lost 5 bases and the J segment 2 bases; nucleotides outside the gene matches: 2. Per germline, CDR1 MRHNA and CDR2 SNTAGT.

The chain links TRBV5-6 to TRBJ1-5; 9 bases map to TRBD1. Germline V gene sequence: CDR1 SGHDT, CDR2 YYEEEE. This CDR3 contains 13 residues. J was trimmed by 5 bases and V by 4 bases; bases with no gene match: 1. The CDR3 spells CASSRDRDQPQHF. CDR3 nucleotides: TGTGCCAGCAGCCGGGACAGGGATCAGCCCCAGCATTTT.

The gene calls are TRBV6-5 and TRBJ2-7; TRBD2 agrees at 8 bases. The J segment lost 5 bases and the V segment lost 7 bases, leaving 13 bases of the junction unmatched. CDR3 length: 15 amino acids. CDR1 and CDR2 from the germline V gene are MNHEY and SVGAGI. The CDR3 DNA reads as TGTGCCAGCATCCAAGATAGCGGGGAAACGAACGAGCAGTACTTC. It specifies CASIQDSGETNEQYF.

This chain links TRBV12-3 or TRBV12-4 with TRBJ1-5; 7 nucleotides align to TRBD1. The CDR3 contains 16 residues. The trim removed 3 bases at V and 6 bases at J, leaving 11 bases unmatched. CDR3 protein: CASSFFGGGGSQPQHF. The CDR3 region has the DNA TGTGCCAGCAGTTTTTTTGGGGGAGGGGGCTCTCAGCCCCAGCATTTT.

The V gene is TRBV10-1, the J gene TRBJ1-1; a weak D match, TRBD1 (5 bases). In germline, CDR1 is WNHNN, CDR2 SYGVQD (reference sequence). V was cut by 3 bases and J by 0 bases, with 8 bases left in between. The CDR3 runs 14 residues. The CDR3: CASSDPGMNTEAFF. The CDR3 nucleotides read TGCGCCAGCAGTGACCCAGGGATGAACACTGAAGCTTTCTTT.

V is TRBV6-5 and J is TRBJ1-3, with a tentative D call TRBD1 (6 bases). Germline V gene data show CDR1 as MNHEY and CDR2 as SVGAGI. The length of the CDR3 is 15 residues. V was shortened by 3 bases and J by 4 bases, with 13 bases between the two germline ends. The CDR3 nucleotides read TGTGCCAGCAGTTATACTGGACAGCCAGGAAACACCATATATTTT. Amino acids: CASSYTGQPGNTIYF.

V is TRBV5-4 and J is TRBJ2-5; perhaps TRBD1 as D (5 bases). The CDR3 loop spans 13 amino acids. Germline-derived CDR1 and CDR2 are SGHNT and YYREEE (reference sequence). The V end was cut by 0 bases, the J end by 5 bases, with 8 bases between. The CDR3 nucleotides read TGTGCCAGCAGCTTGGAAGGGGTGGAGACCCAGTACTTC. Amino acids: CASSLEGVETQYF.

V is TRBV6-5 and J is TRBJ1-2; 8 nucleotides align to TRBD1. CDR3 length: 15 amino acids. Germline CDR1 reads MNHEY; CDR2 reads SVGAGI. The V gene end was trimmed by 8 bases and the J gene end by 2 bases; junction bases not matched to a gene: 10. CDR3 DNA sequence: TGTGCCAGCGCAAAGAGGACAGGGAAGAACTATGGCTACACCTTC. Its protein product is CASAKRTGKNYGYTF.

This chain links TRBV12-3 or TRBV12-4 with TRBJ1-2; possibly TRBD1 for D (6 bases). V lost 3 bases to trimming and J lost 4 bases, with 24 bases between them. The CDR3 contains 18 residues. CDR3 nucleotides: TGTGCCAGCAGTTTTTTCACGGGGGCTGGGTGGGTGTTCTATGGCTACACCTTC. Its translation: CASSFFTGAGWVFYGYTF.

This clonotype occurred once. The chain has TRBV20-1 and TRBJ2-7; TRBD1 agrees at 9 bases. This CDR3 is built from 15 residues. Germline V CDR1 and CDR2: DFQATT, SNEGSKA (reference sequence). Trimming at V came to 0 bases and at J to 3 bases, leaving 6 bases not matched to a gene. CDR3 sequence: CSARDTGTGFYEQYF. In nucleotides, the CDR3 is TGCAGTGCTAGAGATACCGGGACAGGGTTCTACGAGCAGTACTTC.

V gene TRBV5-1 combines with J gene TRBJ2-3, with 9 bases that match TRBD2. The CDR3 extends over 16 amino acids. After removal of 1 base from V and 1 base from J, the junction contained 4 bases not matched to a gene. Germline CDR1 reads SGHRS; CDR2 reads YFSETQ. DNA of the CDR3: TGCGCCAGCAGCTTGAGAATAGCGGGGGGCACAGATACGCAGTATTTT. It specifies CASSLRIAGGTDTQYF.

The rearrangement links TRBV7-2 to TRBJ2-2; D remains unclear. This CDR3 region has 12 residues. Trimming took 2 bases from V and 6 from J, leaving 4 bases between them. Per the germline V gene, CDR1 is SGHTA and CDR2 is FQGNSA. In DNA, the CDR3 is TGTGCCAGCAGCTTATATTCCGGGGAGCTGTTTTTT. Translation gives CASSLYSGELFF.